The T cell receptor (beta chain) under discussion was sequenced for a study of PD-L1 blockade in urothelial cancer. Study-wide background: T cell content in blood samples showed a median of approximately 140,000.

Germline CDR1 reads SGHTA; CDR2 reads FQGTGA. J gave up 5 bases and V 5 bases, and 15 bases lay outside the gene matches. The CDR3 runs to 18 residues. Stated time point: pretreatment peripheral blood. The method was immunoSEQ multiplex PCR; TCRdb's version includes in-frame clones alone and lacks a portion of them. The sample lists about 95,000 clones; around 87% were seen once. This clonotype was obtained from a man aged 60 to 75 with urothelial cancer. The specimen comprised PBMCs, sampled around atezolizumab (anti-PD-L1) treatment. This chain joins TRBV7-3 and TRBJ2-2; 9 bases line up with TRBD2. CDR3 amino acids: CASSAPLRGGKGTGELFF. The DNA for the CDR3 is TGTGCCAGCAGCGCGCCTCTGCGGGGGGGAAAGGGGACCGGGGAGCTGTTTTTT.